Following are 14 T cell receptor beta chains from one sample sequenced in a study of Graves' ophthalmopathy and Graves' hyperthyroidism. For repertoire sequencing, the TCR beta CDR3 regions were amplified from RNA transcripts. RT-PCR with HTBI primers came first, then second-round multiplex PCR. TCRdb processed the multiplex PCR reads anew with MiXCR; each CDR3 protein has one entry. The sample contains 600,000 to 700,000 distinct CDR3 sequences, about 40% of which appear only once. The sequencing sample was made of peripheral blood. The receptors were gathered from an adult man with Graves' ophthalmopathy.

J is TRBJ1-1 and V is TRBV7-9; possibly TRBD1 for D (5 bases). The CDR3 loop spans 12 amino acids. V lost 5 bases, J lost 4 bases, and 8 bases lay in between. The germline V gene encodes CDR1 SEHNR and CDR2 FQNEAQ (reference sequence). CDR3 DNA: TGTGCCAGCAGCCCAGGGTTCACTGAAGCTTTCTTT. Its translation is CASSPGFTEAFF.

V gene TRBV5-1 combines with J gene TRBJ2-7; TRBD2 matches at 10 bases. Germline lookup yields CDR1 SGHRS and CDR2 YFSETQ. With V trimmed by 0 bases and J by 0 bases, 3 bases remained unmatched. This CDR3 spans 16 amino acids. CDR3 loop: CASSLARTSGSYEQYF. The CDR3 nucleotides read TGCGCCAGCAGCTTGGCCCGGACTAGCGGCTCCTACGAGCAGTACTTC.

This clonotype was recorded many times. This chain links TRBV9 with TRBJ2-6; D is uncertain. The ends were cut back, 0 bases at V and 4 bases at J, with 5 bases in the middle. The CDR3 extends over 14 amino acids. Germline CDR1 SGDLS, CDR2 YYNGEE. DNA of the CDR3: TGTGCCAGCAGCGTAGATGGGGGGGCCAACGTCCTGACTTTC. It codes for CASSVDGGANVLTF.

With regard to this clonotype: This sequence may be a read error, since a much larger clone differs from it by one base. The chain links TRBV24-1 to TRBJ2-2, with D uncertain. The germline V and J ends were trimmed by 5 bases and 6 bases, with 3 bases remaining between them. The germline gives CDR1 KGHDR, CDR2 SFDVKD. The CDR3 contains 11 residues. This CDR3 reads CATSASGELFF. The CDR3 nucleotides are TGTGCCACCAGTGCCTCCGGGGAGCTGTTTTTT.

Remarks on this clonotype: One end of the junction varies from germline; a read error may be responsible. The chain combines TRBV29-1 with TRBJ2-2; D is possibly TRBD2 (6 bases). CDR1 and CDR2 (germline): SQVTM, ANQGSEA. The CDR3 totals 12 residues. The CDR3 sequence: CSVGLYTGGLFF. The CDR3, as DNA: TGCAGCGTTGGACTATATACCGGGGGGCTGTTTTTT.

Worth noting for this clonotype: This may come from a read error, since a much larger clone is one base off. The chain joins TRBV20-1 to TRBJ1-4; the D is unclear. V was shortened by 0 bases and J by 7 bases, with 6 bases between the two germline ends. Germline values: CDR1 DFQATT, CDR2 SNEGSKA (reference sequence). CDR3 size: 12 residues. CDR3 loop: CSARDRTEKLFF. In nucleotides, the CDR3 is TGCAGTGCTAGAGACAGGACTGAAAAACTGTTTTTT.

This chain links TRBV2 with TRBJ2-2, with 8 bases fitting TRBD1. This CDR3 has 17 amino acids. Per germline, CDR1 SNHLY and CDR2 FYNNEI. V lost 0 bases to trimming and J lost 5 bases; unmatched junction nucleotides: 8. This CDR3 is CASSEAWTGSGTGELFF. Written as DNA, the CDR3 is TGTGCCAGCAGTGAAGCGTGGACAGGGTCGGGGACCGGGGAGCTGTTTTTT. Full variable domain (remainder filled in from reference TRBV2 and TRBJ2-2): EPEVTQTPSHQVTQMGQEVILRCVPISNHLYFYWYRQILGQKVEFLVSFYNNEISEKSEIFDDQFSVERPDGSNFTLKIRSTKLEDSAMYFCASSEAWTGSGTGELFFGEGSRLTVL.

The chain uses TRBV9 and TRBJ1-6, with 9 bases fitting TRBD1. The CDR3 length is 14 residues. V shed 4 bases, J shed 10 bases, and the junction held 6 bases outside the gene matches. Germline-derived CDR1 and CDR2 are SGDLS and YYNGEE. The CDR3: CASSRGQGASPLHF. The CDR3 DNA follows: TGTGCCAGCAGCCGGGGACAGGGTGCCTCACCCCTCCACTTT.

About this clonotype: A much larger clone is a single base away; this may be a read error. Because the CDR3 is missing its conserved closing phenylalanine or tryptophan, this is likely a read error. The genes are TRBV2 and TRBJ2-5; 8 nucleotides agree with TRBD2. CDR3 length: 17 amino acids. Germline lookup yields CDR1 SNHLY and CDR2 FYNNEI. The V gene end was trimmed by 5 bases and the J gene end by 5 bases; junction bases not matched to a gene: 16. The CDR3 is CASSLGKKTSEYETQYV. The CDR3 DNA reads TGTGCCAGCAGTTTAGGGAAAAAGACTAGCGAATACGAGACCCAGTACGTC.

This clonotype has only a few counts. The chain uses TRBV30 and TRBJ2-7; no clear D gene. The V gene lost 5 bases and the J gene lost 1 base, with 6 bases spanning the gap. The CDR3 loop spans 11 amino acids. The germline V gene has CDR1 GTSNPN and CDR2 SVGIG (reference sequence). The chain's CDR3 is CAWGPSYEQYF. DNA for the CDR3: TGTGCCTGGGGACCTTCCTACGAGCAGTACTTC.

This clonotype was found a few times. The V gene is TRBV6-5, the J gene TRBJ1-2; TRBD1 agrees at 10 bases. CDR1 is MNHEY and CDR2 is SVGAGI in the germline V gene. The ends lost 6 bases at V and 2 bases at J; junction bases unmatched: 6. The CDR3 has 15 amino acids. CDR3: CASSDPGQGNYGYTF. The CDR3 nucleotides are TGTGCCAGCAGCGACCCGGGACAGGGGAACTATGGCTACACCTTC.

Ten or more counts support this clonotype. The chain combines TRBV7-9 with TRBJ2-7; D is undetermined. This CDR3 has 14 amino acids. Trimming pared 7 bases from V and 3 bases from J, leaving 16 bases between. CDR1 is SEHNR, CDR2 FQNEAQ, per germline (reference sequence). The CDR3 loop reads CASTLEDDGYEQYF. CDR3 DNA: TGTGCCAGCACCCTTGAGGATGACGGCTACGAGCAGTACTTC.

This clonotype was observed a few times. The junction differs from germline at one of its ends, possibly a read error. V gene TRBV10-3 combines with J gene TRBJ2-7; tentative D call: TRBD2 (6 bases). This CDR3 region has 14 residues. Looked up from germline, CDR1 is ENHRY and CDR2 is SYGVKD. The CDR3 is CASSETRATIEQYF. The CDR3 DNA is TGTGCCAGCAGTGAGACTAGGGCTACAATAGAGCAGTACTTC.

This clonotype was found a few times. The chain is built from TRBV7-9 and TRBJ2-7, with 14 bases that match TRBD2. CDR3 length: 15 amino acids. Germline CDR1 is SEHNR and CDR2 is FQNEAQ (reference sequence). J gave up 7 bases and V 5 bases, and 7 bases lay outside the gene matches. In DNA, the CDR3 is TGTGCCAGCAGCATAGGGACTAGCGGGAGCCGTGAGCAGTACTTC. Translated: CASSIGTSGSREQYF.